These T cell receptor beta chains were read from a single sample in a study of shared clonotypes between healthy human individuals. Assay: immunoSEQ multiplex PCR; the TCRdb copy retains only in-frame clones and omits some. The profile shows roughly 1 million clones, about 77% of them singletons. Sequencing used memory CD4+ T cells sorted from blood. These receptors all come from a man aged 18 to 30 in good health. CDR3s include the opening cysteine and the closing phenylalanine or tryptophan. Each record gives: D gene, V gene, clone size, J gene, CDR3 DNA, CDR3 protein. A D gene is named only where the DNA matches it firmly. The size of a clone is reported for some rows only, either as once, few or many, or as a class for expanded clones.

d_gene: TRBD2
v_gene: TRBV10-3
abundance: -
j_gene: TRBJ2-1
CDR3nt: TGTGCCATCAGTGATCGGAACCTAGCGGGAGTGCCTAGTGATGAGCAGTTCTTC
CDR3aa: CAISDRNLAGVPSDEQFF

d_gene: -
v_gene: TRBV10-1
abundance: few
j_gene: TRBJ2-7
CDR3nt: TGCGCCAGCAGTGAGGGGGGAGCCTACGAGCAGTACTTC
CDR3aa: CASSEGGAYEQYF

d_gene: -
v_gene: TRBV18
abundance: -
j_gene: TRBJ1-6
CDR3nt: TGTGCCAGCTCACCGGTCAGGGTGGCTGATTCACCCCTCCACTTT
CDR3aa: CASSPVRVADSPLHF

d_gene: -
v_gene: TRBV5-1
abundance: -
j_gene: TRBJ1-4
CDR3nt: TGCGCCAGCAGCCCGGGCGGGTTCGCCCATGAAAAACTGTTTTTT
CDR3aa: CASSPGGFAHEKLFF

d_gene: -
v_gene: TRBV6-1
abundance: -
j_gene: TRBJ2-2
CDR3nt: TGTGCCAGCAGTGAACTTGGCGGGGAGCTGTTTTTT
CDR3aa: CASSELGGELFF

d_gene: -
v_gene: TRBV30
abundance: -
j_gene: TRBJ1-2
CDR3nt: TGTGCCTGGAGTGTCGGTGCAAACGGCTACACCTTC
CDR3aa: CAWSVGANGYTF

d_gene: -
v_gene: TRBV7-2
abundance: once
j_gene: TRBJ2-1
CDR3nt: TGTGCCAGCAGCTCCCGCCGTGGGCGGAGCTACAATGAGCAGTTCTTC
CDR3aa: CASSSRRGRSYNEQFF

d_gene: -
v_gene: TRBV7-9
abundance: once
j_gene: TRBJ2-3
CDR3nt: TGTGCCAGCAGCCTCCGGGGTAGCGGAGATACGCAGTATTTT
CDR3aa: CASSLRGSGDTQYF

d_gene: TRBD2
v_gene: TRBV30
abundance: -
j_gene: TRBJ2-5
CDR3nt: TGTGCCTGGACGAGCGGGGGGGGGTCGGAGACCCAGTACTTC
CDR3aa: CAWTSGGGSETQYF

d_gene: TRBD1
v_gene: TRBV7-8
abundance: -
j_gene: TRBJ1-4
CDR3nt: TGTGCCAGCAGCTTGACAGGGTCAGGAACTAATGAAAAACTGTTTTTT
CDR3aa: CASSLTGSGTNEKLFF

d_gene: -
v_gene: TRBV6-4
abundance: -
j_gene: TRBJ2-1
CDR3nt: TGTGCCAGCAGCGCGGGGACCTACAATGAGCAGTTCTTC
CDR3aa: CASSAGTYNEQFF

d_gene: -
v_gene: TRBV28
abundance: -
j_gene: TRBJ2-7
CDR3nt: TGTGCCAGCAGCCGCGCCGACAGTAGCTCCTACGAGCAGTACTTC
CDR3aa: CASSRADSSSYEQYF

d_gene: -
v_gene: TRBV5-1
abundance: -
j_gene: TRBJ1-1
CDR3nt: TGCGCCAGCAGCTTGGCGGGTTATAACACTGAAGCTTTCTTT
CDR3aa: CASSLAGYNTEAFF

d_gene: -
v_gene: TRBV25-1
abundance: -
j_gene: TRBJ2-7
CDR3nt: TGTGCCAGCAGTCGGGGGCTGGGCCCCTACGAGCAGTACTTC
CDR3aa: CASSRGLGPYEQYF

d_gene: TRBD1
v_gene: TRBV5-1
abundance: -
j_gene: TRBJ1-1
CDR3nt: TGCGCCAGCAGCTCACAGGGGGCGAACACTGAAGCTTTCTTT
CDR3aa: CASSSQGANTEAFF

d_gene: TRBD2
v_gene: TRBV27
abundance: -
j_gene: TRBJ2-1
CDR3nt: TGTGCCAGCGCCAATTTAGCGGGAGGCTACAATGAGCAGTTCTTC
CDR3aa: CASANLAGGYNEQFF

d_gene: -
v_gene: TRBV6-1
abundance: once
j_gene: TRBJ1-1
CDR3nt: TGTGCCAGCAGGCCCGAAGGACGGTCGAACACTGAAGCTTTCTTT
CDR3aa: CASRPEGRSNTEAFF

d_gene: TRBD2
v_gene: TRBV6-1
abundance: -
j_gene: TRBJ2-3
CDR3nt: TGTGCCAGCAACCTAGCGGGGGGAGTAGATACGCAGTATTTT
CDR3aa: CASNLAGGVDTQYF

d_gene: -
v_gene: TRBV6-5
abundance: -
j_gene: TRBJ2-2
CDR3nt: TGTGCCAGCAGACGCGACAGATCCACCGGGGAGCTGTTTTTT
CDR3aa: CASRRDRSTGELFF

d_gene: TRBD2
v_gene: TRBV10-3
abundance: -
j_gene: TRBJ2-7
CDR3nt: TGTGCCTCCGGGGGAGGGGATCAGGGCGAGCAGTACTTC
CDR3aa: CASGGGDQGEQYF

d_gene: -
v_gene: TRBV2
abundance: -
j_gene: TRBJ1-2
CDR3nt: TGTGCCAGCAGTGTTGATGACAGGCCTGCCAATGGCTACACCTTC
CDR3aa: CASSVDDRPANGYTF

d_gene: -
v_gene: TRBV30
abundance: -
j_gene: TRBJ1-2
CDR3nt: TGTGCCTGGAAATTACCTGGGGGCTATGGCTACACCTTC
CDR3aa: CAWKLPGGYGYTF

d_gene: -
v_gene: TRBV27
abundance: -
j_gene: TRBJ1-5
CDR3nt: TGTGCCAGCCGTCAAAGGGATCGGGGCAATCAGCCCCAGCATTTT
CDR3aa: CASRQRDRGNQPQHF

d_gene: -
v_gene: TRBV2
abundance: -
j_gene: TRBJ1-5
CDR3nt: TGTGCCAGCAGTGGGTGGGGGGCTGATCAGCCCCAGCATTTT
CDR3aa: CASSGWGADQPQHF

d_gene: -
v_gene: TRBV7-9
abundance: -
j_gene: TRBJ2-2
CDR3nt: TGTGCCAGCAGCCCCAACACCGGGGAGCTGTTTTTT
CDR3aa: CASSPNTGELFF

d_gene: TRBD2
v_gene: TRBV4-2
abundance: -
j_gene: TRBJ2-4
CDR3nt: TGTGCCAGCAGCCAAGATCGCCTAGCGGGGGATCTAGCCAAAAACATTCAGTACTTC
CDR3aa: CASSQDRLAGDLAKNIQYF

d_gene: -
v_gene: TRBV5-4
abundance: -
j_gene: TRBJ1-2
CDR3nt: TGTGCCAGCAGCTTGGACAGCTCGAGAGTAGGAGATGGCTACACCTTC
CDR3aa: CASSLDSSRVGDGYTF